This is a list of T cell receptor beta chains from one sample in a study of blood T cell repertoires in COVID-19. Assay: immunoSEQ multiplex PCR; the TCRdb copy retains only in-frame clones and omits some. There are approximately 260,000 clones in the sample; around 85% occur only once, and roughly 4% lies in the top ten. The material sequenced was peripheral blood. The receptors were sampled from a woman aged 40-49 years with active or convalescent COVID-19. Each CDR3 is given with its conserved first and last residue. D genes are given only for firm matches.

TRBJ2-7 | TRBV6-2/TRBV6-3 | . | CASSSAGSTYEQYF
TRBJ1-6 | TRBV10-2 | . | CASRKRNSPLHF
TRBJ2-1 | TRBV9 | TRBD2 | CASRSGLAGDNEQFF
TRBJ1-1 | TRBV10-1 | TRBD1 | CACYRDRGSAEAFF
TRBJ2-2 | TRBV7-9 | TRBD1 | CASSVRQGSNTGELFF
TRBJ2-3 | TRBV3-1/TRBV3-2 | . | CASSPSLGTDTQYF
TRBJ1-6 | TRBV5-5 | TRBD1 | CASSAGTGWDNSPLHF
TRBJ2-1 | TRBV27 | . | CASSLSRSSYNEQFF
TRBJ1-5 | TRBV6-7 | . | CASSYRGYQPQHF
TRBJ1-3 | TRBV30 | . | CAWSRVGNSGNTIYF